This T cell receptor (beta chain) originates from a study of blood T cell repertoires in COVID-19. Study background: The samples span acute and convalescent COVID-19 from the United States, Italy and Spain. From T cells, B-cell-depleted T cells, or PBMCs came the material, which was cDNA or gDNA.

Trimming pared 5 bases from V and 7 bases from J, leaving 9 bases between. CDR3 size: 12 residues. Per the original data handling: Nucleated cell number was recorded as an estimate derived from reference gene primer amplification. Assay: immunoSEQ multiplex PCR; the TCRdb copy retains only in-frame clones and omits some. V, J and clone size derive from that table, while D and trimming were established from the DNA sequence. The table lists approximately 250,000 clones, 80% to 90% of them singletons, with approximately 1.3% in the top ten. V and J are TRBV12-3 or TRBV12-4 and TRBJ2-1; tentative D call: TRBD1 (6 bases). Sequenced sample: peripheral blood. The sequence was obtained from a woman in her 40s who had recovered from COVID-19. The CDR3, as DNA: TGTGCCAGCAGTCCGCAGGGGAATGAGCAGTTCTTC. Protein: CASSPQGNEQFF.